The source of this TCR beta chain is a study of metastatic and nonmetastatic thyroid tumors. TCRdb redid the clone calls on the PCR reads using MiXCR. The sample lists approximately 13,000 clones; around 25% were seen once. This clone was counted many times. Germline V gene data show CDR1 as LGHNT and CDR2 as FRNRAP. The CDR3 length is 14 residues. Trimming left V 5 bases short and J 2 bases short, with 12 bases between. Prior to thyroid surgery, none of the patients had received any treatment. The source of this sequence is a male donor with papillary thyroid cancer or a benign thyroid nodule (not recorded which). Some clones in this sample may be carry-over from other donors' samples. The chain combines TRBV12-5 with TRBJ2-5; D is possibly TRBD2 (5 bases). Source material: blood. CDR3 nucleotides: TGTGCTAGTGGTCCCCCGACGGGACAAGAGACCCAGTACTTC. Protein sequence: CASGPPTGQETQYF.